This T cell receptor (beta chain) was found in a study of blood T cell repertoires in COVID-19. On the study more broadly: PBMCs, B-cell-depleted T cells, or T cells provided the cDNA or gDNA that made up the material.

CDR1 is SGHDN and CDR2 is FVKESK in the germline V gene. Trimming stripped 1 base from V and 5 bases from J, with 14 bases between. The CDR3 extends over 15 amino acids. Only in-frame clones appear in the TCRdb table, and some are missing; sequencing was by immunoSEQ multiplex PCR. The table records roughly 250,000 clones, more than 60% of them present only once. This receptor was obtained from a woman between 35 and 50 years old with active or convalescent COVID-19. V gene TRBV14 combines with J gene TRBJ1-2; D is ambiguous. What was sequenced was peripheral blood. The CDR3 region is CASSQVIGIGYGYTF. CDR3 DNA: TGTGCCAGCAGCCAAGTTATCGGGATCGGATATGGCTACACCTTC.